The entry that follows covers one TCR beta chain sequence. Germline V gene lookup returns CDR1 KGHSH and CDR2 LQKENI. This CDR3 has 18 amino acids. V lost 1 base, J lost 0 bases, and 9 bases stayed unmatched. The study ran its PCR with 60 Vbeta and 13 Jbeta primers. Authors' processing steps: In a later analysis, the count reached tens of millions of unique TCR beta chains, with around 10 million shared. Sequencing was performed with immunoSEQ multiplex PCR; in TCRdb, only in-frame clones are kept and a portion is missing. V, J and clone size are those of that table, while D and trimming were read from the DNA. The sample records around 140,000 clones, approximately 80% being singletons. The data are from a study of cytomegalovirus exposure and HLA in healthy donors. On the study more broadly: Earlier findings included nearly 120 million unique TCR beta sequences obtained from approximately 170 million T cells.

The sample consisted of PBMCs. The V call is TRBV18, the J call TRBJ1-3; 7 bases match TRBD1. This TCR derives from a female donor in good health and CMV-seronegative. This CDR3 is CASSPRTQTGISGNTIYF. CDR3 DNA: TGTGCCAGCTCACCACGCACCCAGACAGGGATCTCTGGAAACACCATATATTTT.